These T cell receptor beta chains were read from a single sample in a study of blood T cell repertoires in COVID-19. The protocol was immunoSEQ multiplex PCR, while the TCRdb copy is restricted to in-frame clones and leaves out a portion. Of about 160,000 clones in the sample, 70% to 85% were seen once. The sequenced material came from peripheral blood. The receptors were sampled from an elderly woman with acute or convalescent COVID-19. Each CDR3 is given with its conserved first and last residue.

TRBV6-5	TRBJ2-4	CASSYTGGAKNIQYF
TRBV6-5	TRBJ2-1	CASSYSSGRANEQFF
TRBV12-3/TRBV12-4	TRBJ2-1	CASSPRDYGGFF
TRBV2	TRBJ2-5	CASSEPFTGGETQYF
TRBV19	TRBJ2-1	CASSIRLAAYNEQFF
TRBV3-1/TRBV3-2	TRBJ2-2	CASSQRDFGTGELFF
TRBV6-5	TRBJ2-1	CASSPAGRRNEQFF
TRBV5-1	TRBJ1-1	CASSSGQGARTEAFF
TRBV19	TRBJ2-1	CASSPIPGQGANEQFF
TRBV5-4	TRBJ2-2	CASSLSGQGTNTGELFF
TRBV9	TRBJ2-3	CASSSNSGLQLGTQYF
TRBV5-1	TRBJ2-3	CASSMLAGASDTQYF
TRBV7-9	TRBJ2-7	CASSPWTSVYEQYF
TRBV14	TRBJ2-1	CASSQGLAARDEQFF
TRBV5-1	TRBJ2-1	CASSFTGGTYNEQFF
TRBV6-2/TRBV6-3	TRBJ1-2	CASSEPDRRKAGYTF
TRBV5-1	TRBJ2-1	CASSFELGSYNEQFF
TRBV2	TRBJ2-2	CASSENRGLTGELFF
TRBV7-9	TRBJ1-1	CASSHDRGLSGTEAFF
TRBV9	TRBJ2-7	CASSVNAVTRGEQYF
TRBV21-1	TRBJ2-7	CASSKGLAEPYEQYF
TRBV9	TRBJ2-1	CASSKDYLYNEQFF
TRBV6-2/TRBV6-3	TRBJ2-3	CASSRGPITGADTQYF
TRBV4-1	TRBJ2-1	CASSQAVSGRAYGEQFF
TRBV12-3/TRBV12-4	TRBJ1-3	CASGLTLRDSYF
TRBV12-5	TRBJ1-2	CASGPAGNINGYTF
TRBV24-1	TRBJ2-2	CATSDPTGTGAGELFF
TRBV18	TRBJ2-7	CASSRSTYEQYF
TRBV5-1	TRBJ2-7	CASSLEGTAMGEQYF
TRBV5-6	TRBJ2-1	CASSRSDYNEQFF
TRBV25-1	TRBJ1-2	CASTRSGTNYGYTF
TRBV28	TRBJ2-7	CASSSQDRAVVEQYF
TRBV10-3	TRBJ1-3	CAISESGNTIYF
TRBV18	TRBJ2-7	CASSPSRGSSYEQYF
TRBV6-2/TRBV6-3	TRBJ1-1	CASSRTGETFF
TRBV28	TRBJ2-1	CASSPPRVGSNEQFF
TRBV29-1	TRBJ2-3	CSASGAGGDTQYF